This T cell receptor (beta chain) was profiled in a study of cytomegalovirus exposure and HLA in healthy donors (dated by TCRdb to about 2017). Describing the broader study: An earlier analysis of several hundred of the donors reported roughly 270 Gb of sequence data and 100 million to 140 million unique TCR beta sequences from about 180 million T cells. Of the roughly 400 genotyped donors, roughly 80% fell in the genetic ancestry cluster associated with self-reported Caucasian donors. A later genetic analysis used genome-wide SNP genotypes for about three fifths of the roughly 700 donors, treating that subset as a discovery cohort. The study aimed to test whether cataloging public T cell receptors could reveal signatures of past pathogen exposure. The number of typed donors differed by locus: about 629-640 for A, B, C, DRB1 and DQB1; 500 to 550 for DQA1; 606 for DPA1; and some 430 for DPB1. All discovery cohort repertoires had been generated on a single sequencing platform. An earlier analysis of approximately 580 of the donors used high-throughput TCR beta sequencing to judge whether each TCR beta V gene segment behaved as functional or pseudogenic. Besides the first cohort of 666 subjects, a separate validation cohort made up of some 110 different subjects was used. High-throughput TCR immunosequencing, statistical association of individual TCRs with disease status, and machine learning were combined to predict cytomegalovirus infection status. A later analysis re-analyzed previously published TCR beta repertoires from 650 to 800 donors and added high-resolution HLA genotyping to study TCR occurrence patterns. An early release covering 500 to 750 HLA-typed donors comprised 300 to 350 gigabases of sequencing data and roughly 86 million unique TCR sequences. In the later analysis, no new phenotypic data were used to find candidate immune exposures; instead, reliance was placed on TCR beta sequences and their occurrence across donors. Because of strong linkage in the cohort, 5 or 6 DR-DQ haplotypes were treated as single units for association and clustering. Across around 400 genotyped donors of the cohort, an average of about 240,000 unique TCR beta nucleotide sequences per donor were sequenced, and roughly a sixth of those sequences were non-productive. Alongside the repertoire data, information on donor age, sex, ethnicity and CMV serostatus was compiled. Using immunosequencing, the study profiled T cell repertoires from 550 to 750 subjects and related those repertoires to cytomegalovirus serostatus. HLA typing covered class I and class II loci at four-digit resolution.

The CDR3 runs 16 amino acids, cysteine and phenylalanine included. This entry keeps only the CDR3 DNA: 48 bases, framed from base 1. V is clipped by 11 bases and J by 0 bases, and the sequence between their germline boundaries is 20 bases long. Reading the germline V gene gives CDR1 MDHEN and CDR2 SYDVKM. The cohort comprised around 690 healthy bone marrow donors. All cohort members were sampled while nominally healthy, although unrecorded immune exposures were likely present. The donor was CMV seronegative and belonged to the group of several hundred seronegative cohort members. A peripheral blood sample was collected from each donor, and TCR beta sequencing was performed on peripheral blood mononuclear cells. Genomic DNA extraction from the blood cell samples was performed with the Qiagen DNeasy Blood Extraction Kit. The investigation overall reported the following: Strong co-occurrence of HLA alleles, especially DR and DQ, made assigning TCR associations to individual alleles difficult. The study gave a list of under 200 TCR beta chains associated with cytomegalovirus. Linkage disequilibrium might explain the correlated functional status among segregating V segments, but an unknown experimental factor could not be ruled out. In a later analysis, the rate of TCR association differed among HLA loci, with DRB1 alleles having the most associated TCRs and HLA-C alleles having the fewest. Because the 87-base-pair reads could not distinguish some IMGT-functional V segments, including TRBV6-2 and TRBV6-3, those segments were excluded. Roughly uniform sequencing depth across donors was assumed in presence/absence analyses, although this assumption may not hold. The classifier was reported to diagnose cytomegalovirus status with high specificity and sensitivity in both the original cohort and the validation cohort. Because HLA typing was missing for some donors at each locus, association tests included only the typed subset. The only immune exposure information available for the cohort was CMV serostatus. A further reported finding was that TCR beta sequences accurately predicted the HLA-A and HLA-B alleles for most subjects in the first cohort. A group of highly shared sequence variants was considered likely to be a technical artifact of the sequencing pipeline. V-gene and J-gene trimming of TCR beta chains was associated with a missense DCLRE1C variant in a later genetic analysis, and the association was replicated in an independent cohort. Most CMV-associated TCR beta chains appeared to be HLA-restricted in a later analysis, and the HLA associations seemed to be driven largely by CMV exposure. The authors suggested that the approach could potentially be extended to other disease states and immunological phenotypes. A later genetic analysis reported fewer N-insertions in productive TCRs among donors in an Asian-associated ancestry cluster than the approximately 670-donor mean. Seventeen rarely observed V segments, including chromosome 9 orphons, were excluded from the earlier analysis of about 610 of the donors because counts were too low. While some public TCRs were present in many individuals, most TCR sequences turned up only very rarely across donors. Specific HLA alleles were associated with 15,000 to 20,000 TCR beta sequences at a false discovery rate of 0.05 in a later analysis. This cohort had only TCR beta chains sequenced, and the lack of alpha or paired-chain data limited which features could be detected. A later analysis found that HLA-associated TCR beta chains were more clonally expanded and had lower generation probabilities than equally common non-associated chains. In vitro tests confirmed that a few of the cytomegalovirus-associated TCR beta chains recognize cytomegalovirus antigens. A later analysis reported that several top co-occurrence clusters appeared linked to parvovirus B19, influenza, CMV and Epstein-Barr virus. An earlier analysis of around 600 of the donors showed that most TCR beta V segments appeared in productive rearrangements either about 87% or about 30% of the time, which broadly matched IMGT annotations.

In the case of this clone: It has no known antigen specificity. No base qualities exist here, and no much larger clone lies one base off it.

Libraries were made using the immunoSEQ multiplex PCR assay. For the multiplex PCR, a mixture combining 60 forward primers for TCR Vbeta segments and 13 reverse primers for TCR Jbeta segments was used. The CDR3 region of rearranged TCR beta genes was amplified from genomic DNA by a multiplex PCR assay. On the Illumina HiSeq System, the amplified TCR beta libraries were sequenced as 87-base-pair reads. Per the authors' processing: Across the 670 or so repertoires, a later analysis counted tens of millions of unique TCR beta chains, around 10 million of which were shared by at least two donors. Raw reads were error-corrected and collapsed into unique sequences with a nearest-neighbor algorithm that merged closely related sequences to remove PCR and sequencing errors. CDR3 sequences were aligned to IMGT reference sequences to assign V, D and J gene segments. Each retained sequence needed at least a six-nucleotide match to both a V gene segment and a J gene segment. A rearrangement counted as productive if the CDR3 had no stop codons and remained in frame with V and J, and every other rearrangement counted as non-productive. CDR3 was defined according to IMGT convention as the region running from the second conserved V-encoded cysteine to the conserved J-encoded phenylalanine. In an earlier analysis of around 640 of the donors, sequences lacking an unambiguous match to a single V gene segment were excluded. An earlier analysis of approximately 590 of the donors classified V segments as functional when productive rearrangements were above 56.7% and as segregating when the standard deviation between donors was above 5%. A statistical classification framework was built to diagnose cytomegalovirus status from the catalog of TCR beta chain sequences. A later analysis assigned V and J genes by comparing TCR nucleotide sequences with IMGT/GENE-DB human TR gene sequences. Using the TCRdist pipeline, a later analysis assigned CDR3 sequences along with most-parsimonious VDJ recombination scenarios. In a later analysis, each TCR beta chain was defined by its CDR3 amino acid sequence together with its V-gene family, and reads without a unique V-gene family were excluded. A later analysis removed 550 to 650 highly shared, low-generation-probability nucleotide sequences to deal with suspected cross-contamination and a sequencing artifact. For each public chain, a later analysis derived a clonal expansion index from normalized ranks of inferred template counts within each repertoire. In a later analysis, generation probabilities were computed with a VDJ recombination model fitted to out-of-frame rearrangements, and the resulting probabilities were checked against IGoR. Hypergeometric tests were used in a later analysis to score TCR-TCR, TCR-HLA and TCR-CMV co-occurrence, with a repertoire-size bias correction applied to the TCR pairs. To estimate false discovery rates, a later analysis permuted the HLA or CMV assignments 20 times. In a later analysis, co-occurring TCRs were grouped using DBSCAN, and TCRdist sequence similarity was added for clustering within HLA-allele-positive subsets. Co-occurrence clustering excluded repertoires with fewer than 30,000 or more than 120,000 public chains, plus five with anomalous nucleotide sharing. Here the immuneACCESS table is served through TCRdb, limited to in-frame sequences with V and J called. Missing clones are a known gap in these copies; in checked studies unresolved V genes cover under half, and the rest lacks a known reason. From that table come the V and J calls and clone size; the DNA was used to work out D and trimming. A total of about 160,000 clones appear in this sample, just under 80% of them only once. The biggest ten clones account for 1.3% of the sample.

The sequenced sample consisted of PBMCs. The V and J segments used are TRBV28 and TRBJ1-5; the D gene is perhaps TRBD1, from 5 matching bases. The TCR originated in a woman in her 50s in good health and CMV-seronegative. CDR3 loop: CALQPATEISNQPQHF. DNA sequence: TGTGCCTTACAGCCAGCGACAGAGATTAGCAATCAGCCCCAGCATTTT.